These T cell receptor beta chains were read from a single sample in a study of blood T cell repertoires in COVID-19. Sequencing was performed with immunoSEQ multiplex PCR; in TCRdb, only in-frame clones are kept and a portion is missing. The table has about 160,000 clones, about 92% seen once. The sample taken for sequencing was peripheral blood. The receptors come from a young man with COVID-19, enrolled during active disease. Both conserved end residues are part of each CDR3. D genes are given only for firm matches. Size tells how often a clone was seen (once, few, many) or the class of an expanded clone, and some rows leave it out.

j_call,cdr3_length,clone_size,d_call,v_call,cdr3_nt,cdr3_aa
TRBJ2-5,14,few,.,TRBV25-1,TGTGCCAGCAGTGAAGGGTGGGGCGCGGAGACCCAGTACTTC,CASSEGWGAETQYF
TRBJ2-5,15,.,TRBD2,TRBV6-6,TGTGCCAGCAGTCCCTTAGCGGGGGAACAAGAGACCCAGTACTTC,CASSPLAGEQETQYF
TRBJ1-2,16,.,.,TRBV14,TGTGCCAGCAGCCAAGAATGGAGACTCCCTAACTATGGCTACACCTTC,CASSQEWRLPNYGYTF
TRBJ2-3,17,.,TRBD2,TRBV24-1,TGTGCCACCAGTGTTCCTAGCGGGAGACGGGGCACAGATACGCAGTATTTT,CATSVPSGRRGTDTQYF
TRBJ2-2,15,.,.,TRBV18,TGTGCCAGCTCAGCGACTGGGGCCGGGACCGGGGAGCTGTTTTTT,CASSATGAGTGELFF
TRBJ1-5,12,.,.,TRBV27,TGTGCCAGCAGTTTTCCGAATCAGCCCCAGCATTTT,CASSFPNQPQHF
TRBJ2-6,15,.,TRBD1,TRBV2,TGTGCCAGCAAGAGAAACCTGGACAGGGGGCGAGTCCTGACTTTC,CASKRNLDRGRVLTF
TRBJ2-1,16,once,TRBD2,TRBV19,TGTGCCAGTAGAAAACTTCTAGCGGGGGTGAACAATGAGCAGTTCTTC,CASRKLLAGVNNEQFF
TRBJ1-2,14,.,.,TRBV5-6,TGTGCCAGCAGCTTAGACAGTGATAACTATGGCTACACCTTC,CASSLDSDNYGYTF
TRBJ1-5,17,.,.,TRBV6-2/TRBV6-3,TGTGCCAGCAGCCAAAGGGCTGTGGGGAGGGAAAATCAGCCCCAGCATTTT,CASSQRAVGRENQPQHF
TRBJ2-7,13,once,.,TRBV29-1,TGCAGCGCTGTGATCGATTACGGCTACGAGCAGTACTTC,CSAVIDYGYEQYF
TRBJ2-5,15,.,.,TRBV11-2,TGTGCCAGCAGCCCGTTTAGAGGGTCCCAAGAGACCCAGTACTTC,CASSPFRGSQETQYF
TRBJ2-7,15,few,.,TRBV5-4,TGTGCCAGCAGCTTGGTTTCGGCTAGCTCCTACGAGCAGTACTTC,CASSLVSASSYEQYF
TRBJ1-4,15,.,TRBD1,TRBV3-1/TRBV3-2,TGTGCCAGCAGCCGACAGGGGGGAGTAAGGGAAAAACTGTTTTTT,CASSRQGGVREKLFF
TRBJ1-1,14,.,.,TRBV19,TGTGCCAGTAGTATCCCCCGGGAGAACACTGAAGCTTTCTTT,CASSIPRENTEAFF
TRBJ2-7,18,few,TRBD1,TRBV7-2,TGTGCCAGCAGCTCCCCAGGGAGAGTGGGACAGGGAGCCGACGAGCAGTACTTC,CASSSPGRVGQGADEQYF
TRBJ1-2,16,.,TRBD1,TRBV3-1/TRBV3-2,TGTGCCAGCAGCCATAAAGGCGGGGACAGGGCAGAGGGCTACACCTTC,CASSHKGGDRAEGYTF
TRBJ1-1,19,.,.,TRBV6-4,TGTGCCAGCAGTGACTCGAATATCTTACAGACACACCGCGGGACTGAAGCTTTCTTT,CASSDSNILQTHRGTEAFF
TRBJ1-1,13,once,.,TRBV11-2,TGTGCCAGCAGCTTCAACAGGGACGCTGAAGCTTTCTTT,CASSFNRDAEAFF